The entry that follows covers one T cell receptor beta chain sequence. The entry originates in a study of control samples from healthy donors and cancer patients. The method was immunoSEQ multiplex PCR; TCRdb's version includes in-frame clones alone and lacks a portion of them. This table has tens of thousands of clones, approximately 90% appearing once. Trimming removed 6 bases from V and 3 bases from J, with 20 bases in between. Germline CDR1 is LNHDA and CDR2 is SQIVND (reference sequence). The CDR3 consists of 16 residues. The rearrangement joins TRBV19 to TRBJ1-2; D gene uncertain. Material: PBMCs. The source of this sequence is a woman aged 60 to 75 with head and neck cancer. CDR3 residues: CASSLTQSEVYYGYTF. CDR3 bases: TGTGCCAGTAGCCTCACACAATCGGAGGTCTACTATGGCTACACCTTC.